This TCR beta chain was identified during a study of CD8 T cells in Susac syndrome. Study results and limitations: By the study's own acknowledgment, its TCR sequencing and HLA analysis included relatively few individuals.

This clonotype was observed once. Its specificity is unknown. From blood CD8+ and CD4+ T cells, the TCR beta chain was sequenced. The ends were cut back, 6 bases at V and 0 bases at J, with 5 bases in the middle. This CDR3 is 12 amino acids long. The germline V gene has CDR1 MNHEY and CDR2 SVGAGI. Random hexamers were used to reverse transcribe about 0.5 to 1 ug of RNA. The CDR3 of TCR beta was amplified by immunoSEQ multiplex PCR across 54 Vbeta and 13 Jbeta. TCRdb processed the immunoSEQ multiplex PCR reads anew with MiXCR; each CDR3 protein has one entry. This table has about 400,000 distinct CDR3 sequences, roughly 85% appearing once.

The rearrangement joins TRBV6-5 to TRBJ1-1; no reliable D call. Sequences were obtained from CD8+ T cells from PBMCs. The source of this sequence is a human donor with multiple sclerosis. The chain's CDR3 is CASRHLNTEAFF. Here the CDR3 DNA reads TGTGCCAGCAGACATTTGAACACTGAAGCTTTCTTT.